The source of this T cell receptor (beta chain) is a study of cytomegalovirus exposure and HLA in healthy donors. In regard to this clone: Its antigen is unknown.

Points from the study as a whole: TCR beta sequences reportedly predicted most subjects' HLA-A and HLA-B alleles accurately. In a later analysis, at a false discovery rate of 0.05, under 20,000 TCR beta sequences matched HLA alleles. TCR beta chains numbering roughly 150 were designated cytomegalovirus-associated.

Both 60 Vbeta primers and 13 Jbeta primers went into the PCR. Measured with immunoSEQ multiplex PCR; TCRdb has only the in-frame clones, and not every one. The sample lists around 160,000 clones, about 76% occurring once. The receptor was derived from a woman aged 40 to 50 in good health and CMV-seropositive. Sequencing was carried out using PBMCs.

CDR3 amino acids: CASSATGGPSAGANVLTF. CDR3 sequence (DNA): TGTGCCAGCAGTGCGACCGGGGGGCCTTCAGCGGGGGCCAACGTCCTGACTTTC. The chain uses TRBV9 and TRBJ2-6; D possibly corresponds to TRBD2 (7 bases). The CDR3 is 18 residues long. Trimming removed 5 bases at V and 4 bases at J, with 22 bases between. The germline V gene encodes CDR1 SGDLS and CDR2 YYNGEE.